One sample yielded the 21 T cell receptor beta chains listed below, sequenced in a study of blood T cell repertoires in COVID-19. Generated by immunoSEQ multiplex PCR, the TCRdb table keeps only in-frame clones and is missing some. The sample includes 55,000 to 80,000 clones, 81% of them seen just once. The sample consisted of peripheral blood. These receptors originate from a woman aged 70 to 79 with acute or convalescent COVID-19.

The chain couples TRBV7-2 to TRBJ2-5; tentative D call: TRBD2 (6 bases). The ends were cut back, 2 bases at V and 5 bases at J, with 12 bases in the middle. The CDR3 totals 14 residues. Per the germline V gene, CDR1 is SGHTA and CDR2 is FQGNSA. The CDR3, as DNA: TGTGCCAGCAGCTTAACCAGGGCGGGGGAGACCCAGTACTTC. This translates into CASSLTRAGETQYF.

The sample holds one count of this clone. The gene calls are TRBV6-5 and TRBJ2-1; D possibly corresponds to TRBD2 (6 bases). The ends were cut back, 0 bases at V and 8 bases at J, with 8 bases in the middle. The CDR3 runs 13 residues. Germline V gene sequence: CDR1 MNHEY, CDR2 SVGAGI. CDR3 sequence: CASSYSWRDEQFF. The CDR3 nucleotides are TGTGCCAGCAGTTACTCTTGGAGGGATGAGCAGTTCTTC.

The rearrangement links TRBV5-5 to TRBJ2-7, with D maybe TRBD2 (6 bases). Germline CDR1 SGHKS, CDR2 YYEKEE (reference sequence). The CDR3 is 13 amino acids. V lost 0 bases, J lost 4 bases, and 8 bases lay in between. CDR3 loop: CASSLDGGYEQYF. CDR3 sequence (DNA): TGTGCCAGCAGCTTGGATGGGGGGTACGAGCAGTACTTC.

CDR3 residues: CASSLGQGADRRREQYF. CDR3 DNA: TGTGCCAGCAGCCTGGGACAGGGGGCGGATAGGCGTCGGGAGCAGTACTTC. The chain carries TRBV5-8 and TRBJ2-7; 12 nucleotides align to TRBD1. CDR1 is SGHTS and CDR2 is YDEGEE in the germline V gene. V was clipped by 4 bases and J by 7 bases; unmatched bases: 15. This CDR3 region has 17 residues.

The CDR3 reads CAWSTLGQSSYNEQFF. The CDR3 nucleotides are TGTGCCTGGAGTACCCTGGGACAGAGCTCCTACAATGAGCAGTTCTTC. The J gene is TRBJ2-1, the V gene TRBV30, with 7 bases that match TRBD1. Per the germline V gene, CDR1 is GTSNPN and CDR2 is SVGIG (reference sequence). This CDR3 has 16 amino acids. Germline trimming cut 2 bases from V and 0 bases from J; bases unmatched to any gene: 7.

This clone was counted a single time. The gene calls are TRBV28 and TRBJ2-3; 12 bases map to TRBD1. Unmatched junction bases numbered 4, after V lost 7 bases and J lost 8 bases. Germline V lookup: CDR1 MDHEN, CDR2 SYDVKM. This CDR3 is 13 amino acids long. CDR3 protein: CASNRDRGRTQYF. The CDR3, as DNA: TGTGCCAGCAACCGGGACAGGGGGCGTACGCAGTATTTT. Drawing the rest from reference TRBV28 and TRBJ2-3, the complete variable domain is DVKVTQSSRYLVKRTGEKVFLECVQDMDHENMFWYRQDPGLGLRLIYFSYDVKMKEKGDIPEGYSVSREKKERFSLILESASTNQTSMYLCASNRDRGRTQYFGPGTRLTVL.

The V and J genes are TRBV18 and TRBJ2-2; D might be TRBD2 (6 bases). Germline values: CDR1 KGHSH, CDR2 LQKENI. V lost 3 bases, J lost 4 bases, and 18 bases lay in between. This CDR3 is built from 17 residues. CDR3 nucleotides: TGTGCCAGCTCACCGGGGGAGGCCTCGAGGGGCACCGGGGAGCTGTTTTTT. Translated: CASSPGEASRGTGELFF.

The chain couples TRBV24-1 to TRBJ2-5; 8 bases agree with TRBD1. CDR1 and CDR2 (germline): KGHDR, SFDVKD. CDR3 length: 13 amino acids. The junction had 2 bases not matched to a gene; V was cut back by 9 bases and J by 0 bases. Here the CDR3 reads CATSRGHQETQYF. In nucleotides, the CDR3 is TGTGCCACCTCCAGGGGGCACCAAGAGACCCAGTACTTC.

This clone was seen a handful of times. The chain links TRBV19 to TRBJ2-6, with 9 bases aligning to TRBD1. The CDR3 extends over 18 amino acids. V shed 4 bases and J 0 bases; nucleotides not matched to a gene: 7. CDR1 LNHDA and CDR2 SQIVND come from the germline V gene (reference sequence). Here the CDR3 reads CASSRQGVILSGANVLTF. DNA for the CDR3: TGTGCCAGTAGTAGACAGGGGGTTATTCTCTCTGGGGCCAACGTCCTGACTTTC.

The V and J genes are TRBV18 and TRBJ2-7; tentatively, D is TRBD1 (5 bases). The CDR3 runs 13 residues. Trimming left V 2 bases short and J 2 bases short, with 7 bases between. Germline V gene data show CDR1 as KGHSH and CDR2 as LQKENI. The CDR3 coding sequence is TGTGCCAGCTCACCAGGACAACCCTACGAGCAGTACTTC. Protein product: CASSPGQPYEQYF.

Here the CDR3 reads CASSFLAGTGRDTQYF. As DNA, the CDR3 is TGTGCCAGCAGTTTTCTAGCGGGAACGGGAAGAGATACGCAGTATTTT. The V call is TRBV28, the J call TRBJ2-3; 9 nucleotides match TRBD2. Germline lookup yields CDR1 MDHEN and CDR2 SYDVKM. After removal of 3 bases from V and 5 bases from J, the junction contained 9 bases not matched to a gene. This CDR3 contains 16 residues.

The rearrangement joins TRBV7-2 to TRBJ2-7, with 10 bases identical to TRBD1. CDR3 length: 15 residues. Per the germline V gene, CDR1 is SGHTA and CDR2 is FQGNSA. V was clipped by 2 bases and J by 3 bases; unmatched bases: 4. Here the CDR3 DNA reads TGTGCCAGCAGCTTAAAGACAGGGGGCATCTACGAGCAGTACTTC. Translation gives CASSLKTGGIYEQYF.

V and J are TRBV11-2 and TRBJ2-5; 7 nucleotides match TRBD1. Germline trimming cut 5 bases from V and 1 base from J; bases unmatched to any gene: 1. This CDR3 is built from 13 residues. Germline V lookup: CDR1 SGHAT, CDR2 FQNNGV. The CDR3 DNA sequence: TGTGCCAGCAGCAGGGACAGCCAAGAGACCCAGTACTTC. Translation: CASSRDSQETQYF.

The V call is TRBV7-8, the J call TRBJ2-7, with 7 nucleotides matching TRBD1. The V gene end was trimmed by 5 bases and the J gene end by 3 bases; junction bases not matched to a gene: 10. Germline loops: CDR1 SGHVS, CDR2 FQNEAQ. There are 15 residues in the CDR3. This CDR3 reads CASSTGTQGFYEQYF. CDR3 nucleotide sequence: TGTGCCAGCAGCACAGGGACACAGGGGTTCTACGAGCAGTACTTC.

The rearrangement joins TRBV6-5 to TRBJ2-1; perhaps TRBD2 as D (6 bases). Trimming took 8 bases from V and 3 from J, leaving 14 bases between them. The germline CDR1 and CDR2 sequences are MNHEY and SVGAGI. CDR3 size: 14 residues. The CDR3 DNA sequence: TGTGCCAGCTCGCTAGCGCTCAACTACAATGAGCAGTTCTTC. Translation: CASSLALNYNEQFF.

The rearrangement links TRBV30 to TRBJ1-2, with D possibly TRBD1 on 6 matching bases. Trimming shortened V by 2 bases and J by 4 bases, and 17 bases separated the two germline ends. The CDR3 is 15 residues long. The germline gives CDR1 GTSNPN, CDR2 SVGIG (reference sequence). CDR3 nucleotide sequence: TGTGCCTGGAGTCCCCGGGTGGGGGCTCTCTATGGCTACACCTTC. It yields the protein CAWSPRVGALYGYTF.

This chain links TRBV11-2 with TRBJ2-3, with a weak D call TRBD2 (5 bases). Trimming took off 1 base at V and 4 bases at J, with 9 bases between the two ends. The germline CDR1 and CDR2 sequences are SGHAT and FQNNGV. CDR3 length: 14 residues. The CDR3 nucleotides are TGTGCCAGCAGCTTAGGGCTAGCTGCAGATACGCAGTATTTT. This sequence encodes CASSLGLAADTQYF.

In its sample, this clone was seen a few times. CDR3 bases: TGTGCCAGTAGTATCTCAGATAACACTGAAGCTTTCTTT. Amino acids: CASSISDNTEAFF. The chain joins TRBV19 to TRBJ1-1; D is ambiguous. The germline CDR1 and CDR2 sequences are LNHDA and SQIVND (reference sequence). V was pared by 3 bases and J by 2 bases, with 7 bases between. The length of the CDR3 is 13 residues.

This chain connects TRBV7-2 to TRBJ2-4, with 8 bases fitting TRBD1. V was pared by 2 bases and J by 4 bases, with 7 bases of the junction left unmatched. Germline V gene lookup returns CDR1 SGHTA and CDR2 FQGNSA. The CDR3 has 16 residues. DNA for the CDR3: TGTGCCAGCAGCTTAAGGACAGGGACCGGGAAAAACATTCAGTACTTC. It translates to CASSLRTGTGKNIQYF. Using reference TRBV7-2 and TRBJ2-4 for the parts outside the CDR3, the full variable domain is GAGVSQSPSNKVTEKGKDVELRCDPISGHTALYWYRQSLGQGLEFLIYFQGNSAPDKSGLPSDRFSAERTGGSVSTLTIQRTQQEDSAVYLCASSLRTGTGKNIQYFGAGTRLSVL.

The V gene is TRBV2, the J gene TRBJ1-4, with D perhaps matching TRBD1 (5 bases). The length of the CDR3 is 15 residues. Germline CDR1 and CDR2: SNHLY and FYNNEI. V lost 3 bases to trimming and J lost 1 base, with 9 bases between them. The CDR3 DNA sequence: TGTGCCAGCAGTGAGGGGAGGGGAACTAATGAAAAACTGTTTTTT. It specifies CASSEGRGTNEKLFF.

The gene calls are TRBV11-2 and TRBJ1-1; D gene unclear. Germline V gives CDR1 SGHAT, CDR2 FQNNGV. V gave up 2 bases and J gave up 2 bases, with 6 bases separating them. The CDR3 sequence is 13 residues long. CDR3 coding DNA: TGTGCCAGCAGCTTATCAGTTAACACTGAAGCTTTCTTT. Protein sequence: CASSLSVNTEAFF.